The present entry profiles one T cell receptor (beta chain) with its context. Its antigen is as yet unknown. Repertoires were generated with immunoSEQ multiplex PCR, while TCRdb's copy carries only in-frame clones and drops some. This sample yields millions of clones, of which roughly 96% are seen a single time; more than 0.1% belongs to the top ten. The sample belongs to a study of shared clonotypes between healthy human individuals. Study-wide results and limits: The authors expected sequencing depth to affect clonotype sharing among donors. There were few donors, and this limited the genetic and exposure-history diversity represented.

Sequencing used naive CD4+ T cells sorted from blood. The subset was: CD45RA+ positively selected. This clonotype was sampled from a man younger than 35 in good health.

The CDR3 sequence is CASSLGFGQAPLHF. Here the CDR3 DNA reads TGTGCCAGCAGCTTAGGGTTCGGTCAGGCACCCCTCCACTTT. The rearrangement joins TRBV5-6 to TRBJ1-6; D call uncertain. V lost 2 bases and J 11 bases, leaving 14 bases between the germline ends. The CDR3 has 14 residues. The germline gives CDR1 SGHDT, CDR2 YYEEEE.